A selection of T cell receptor beta chains follows, all from one sample in a study of response to subunit inactivated influenza vaccine. TCRdb passed the RT-PCR reads through MiXCR, listing each CDR3 protein once. This sample has approximately 730,000 distinct CDR3 sequences, with approximately 14% found just once. Material: PBMCs from blood, obtained about 14 days before vaccination. The receptors here all came from a man in his fifties who received an inactivated influenza vaccine. The CDR3 runs from the conserved cysteine through the conserved F or W. D genes are given only for firm matches. Size is stated for part of the rows, as once, few or many counts, or as a class when the clone is expanded.

>NA|TRBJ2-3|TRBV5-5|NA
CASSGLGTSSTDTQYF
TGTGCCAGCAGCGGCCTCGGGACATCCAGCACAGATACGCAGTATTTT
>few|TRBJ2-7|TRBV4-3|NA
CASSQSVSAVVYEQYF
TGCGCCAGCAGCCAAAGTGTTTCAGCGGTGGTTTACGAGCAGTACTTC
>NA|TRBJ2-7|TRBV7-2|TRBD1
CASSWRAGGHEQYF
TGTGCCAGCAGCTGGCGGGCAGGGGGCCACGAGCAGTACTTC
>NA|TRBJ2-1|TRBV29-1|NA
CSVEVLPQGRNEQFF
TGCAGCGTTGAAGTTCTACCACAGGGAAGGAATGAGCAGTTCTTC
>NA|TRBJ2-1|TRBV9|NA
CASSVGQSNEQFF
TGTGCCAGCAGCGTAGGGCAGAGCAATGAGCAGTTCTTC
>few|TRBJ2-2|TRBV5-1|NA
CASSSATSNTGELFF
TGCGCCAGCAGCTCGGCCACTTCAAACACCGGGGAGCTGTTTTTT
>NA|TRBJ2-1|TRBV29-1|TRBD2
CSVVLVGGGSSYNEQFF
TGCAGCGTTGTTCTGGTGGGCGGGGGGAGCTCCTACAATGAGCAGTTCTTC
>few|TRBJ2-5|TRBV12-3/TRBV12-4|NA
CASSLSPVGETQYF
TGTGCCAGCAGTTTAAGTCCGGTTGGAGAGACCCAGTACTTC
>NA|TRBJ2-1|TRBV20-1|TRBD2
CSARGLAGMAGEQFF
TGCAGTGCTAGGGGACTAGCGGGAATGGCCGGTGAGCAGTTCTTC
>few|TRBJ2-2|TRBV27|NA
CASSSWSENTGELFF
TGTGCCAGCAGTTCTTGGTCAGAGAACACCGGGGAGCTGTTTTTT
>many|TRBJ2-2|TRBV3-1|NA
CASSRSGNTGELFF
TGTGCCAGCAGCCGGTCAGGGAACACCGGGGAGCTGTTTTTT
>NA|TRBJ2-5|TRBV20-1|NA
CSARSFLGTQETQYF
TGCAGTGCTAGAAGCTTTCTAGGGACCCAAGAGACCCAGTACTTC
>NA|TRBJ2-5|TRBV29-1|TRBD1
CSVDSQGAGETQYF
TGCAGCGTTGATTCTCAGGGGGCCGGAGAGACCCAGTACTTC
>NA|TRBJ1-1|TRBV9|TRBD1
CASSDTGGAEAFF
TGTGCCAGCAGCGACACAGGGGGGGCTGAAGCTTTCTTT
>NA|TRBJ2-1|TRBV29-1|TRBD2
CSVDLLGGLAVSEQFF
TGCAGCGTTGACCTCCTGGGGGGACTAGCGGTCAGTGAGCAGTTCTTC
>many|TRBJ2-7|TRBV28|NA
CATYATGSYEQYF
TGTGCCACCTACGCCACAGGGTCCTACGAGCAGTACTTC
>NA|TRBJ1-4|TRBV20-1|NA
CSAATPGRNEKLFF
TGCAGTGCTGCCACCCCGGGACGGAATGAAAAACTGTTTTTT
>few|TRBJ2-7|TRBV5-1|TRBD2
CASSFSSGRAGFYEQYF
TGCGCCAGCAGCTTTTCTAGCGGGAGGGCCGGTTTTTACGAGCAGTACTTC
>NA|TRBJ1-2|TRBV12-3/TRBV12-4|NA
CASSLKRGGNGYTF
TGTGCCAGCAGTTTAAAAAGGGGTGGAAATGGCTACACCTTC
>many|TRBJ2-1|TRBV12-3/TRBV12-4|TRBD2
CASSLSAGGEQFF
TGTGCCAGCAGTTTATCAGCGGGGGGCGAGCAGTTCTTC
>NA|TRBJ2-5|TRBV7-9|NA
CASSPHLTTQYF
TGTGCCAGCAGCCCCCACCTCACGACCCAGTACTTC
>NA|TRBJ1-2|TRBV6-1|NA
CASSVIYPPGYGYTF
TGTGCCAGCAGTGTCATCTACCCTCCAGGCTATGGCTACACCTTC
>many|TRBJ2-1|TRBV5-8|TRBD1
CASSVGQASYNEQFF
TGTGCCAGCAGCGTGGGACAGGCTTCCTACAATGAGCAGTTCTTC
>few|TRBJ2-5|TRBV12-3/TRBV12-4|NA
CASSSGPPRTQYF
TGTGCCAGCAGTTCCGGGCCGCCGAGGACCCAGTACTTC
>many|TRBJ2-1|TRBV9|NA
CASSGGGGGYNEQFF
TGTGCCAGCAGCGGCGGAGGGGGGGGGTACAATGAGCAGTTCTTC
>NA|TRBJ2-5|TRBV20-1|NA
CSGGGGGKETQYF
TGCAGTGGGGGTGGCGGGGGCAAAGAGACCCAGTACTTC
>NA|TRBJ2-1|TRBV7-2|TRBD1
CASSLGGTGAYNEQFF
TGTGCCAGCAGCTTAGGAGGGACAGGCGCCTACAATGAGCAGTTCTTC
>few|TRBJ2-6|TRBV6-2/TRBV6-3|NA
CASSYYGGANVLTF
TGTGCCAGCAGTTACTACGGTGGGGCCAACGTCCTGACTTTC
>NA|TRBJ2-1|TRBV6-2/TRBV6-3|NA
CASSPLGYAYNEQFF
TGTGCCAGCAGCCCCCTGGGATACGCCTACAATGAGCAGTTCTTC
>NA|TRBJ2-1|TRBV7-9|NA
CASSLASDNNEQFF
TGTGCCAGCAGCTTAGCGAGCGATAACAATGAGCAGTTCTTC